This T cell receptor (beta chain) was obtained from a study of T cells in Graves' hyperthyroidism and ophthalmopathy. The overall study: Blood was drawn when the patient was first diagnosed and still untreated.

Authors of the study amplified TCR beta CDR3 regions from RNA transcripts. HTBI primers were used for first-round RT-PCR of the TCR CDR3. MiXCR, run by TCRdb on the multiplex PCR reads, gives a single entry per CDR3 protein. Among hundreds of thousands of distinct CDR3 sequences listed, roughly 18% were seen once. CDR1 LNHDA and CDR2 SQIVND come from the germline V gene (reference sequence). CDR3 length: 16 residues. This clonotype was detected only once. Each diagnosis was grounded in clinical symptoms, serum thyroxine and TRAb, thyroid ultrasound, and orbital computed tomography. The gene calls are TRBV19 and TRBJ2-1; TRBD1 matches at 7 bases. The assigned J gene may be wrong: the sequence end matches TRBJ2-7 better. The sample comprised blood. This sequence originates from a man aged 40-49 years with Graves' hyperthyroidism. DNA for the CDR3: TGTGCCAGTAGTCCGGCAGGGGGATTGCGTTACAATGAGCAGTACTTC. The encoded protein is CASSPAGGLRYNEQYF.